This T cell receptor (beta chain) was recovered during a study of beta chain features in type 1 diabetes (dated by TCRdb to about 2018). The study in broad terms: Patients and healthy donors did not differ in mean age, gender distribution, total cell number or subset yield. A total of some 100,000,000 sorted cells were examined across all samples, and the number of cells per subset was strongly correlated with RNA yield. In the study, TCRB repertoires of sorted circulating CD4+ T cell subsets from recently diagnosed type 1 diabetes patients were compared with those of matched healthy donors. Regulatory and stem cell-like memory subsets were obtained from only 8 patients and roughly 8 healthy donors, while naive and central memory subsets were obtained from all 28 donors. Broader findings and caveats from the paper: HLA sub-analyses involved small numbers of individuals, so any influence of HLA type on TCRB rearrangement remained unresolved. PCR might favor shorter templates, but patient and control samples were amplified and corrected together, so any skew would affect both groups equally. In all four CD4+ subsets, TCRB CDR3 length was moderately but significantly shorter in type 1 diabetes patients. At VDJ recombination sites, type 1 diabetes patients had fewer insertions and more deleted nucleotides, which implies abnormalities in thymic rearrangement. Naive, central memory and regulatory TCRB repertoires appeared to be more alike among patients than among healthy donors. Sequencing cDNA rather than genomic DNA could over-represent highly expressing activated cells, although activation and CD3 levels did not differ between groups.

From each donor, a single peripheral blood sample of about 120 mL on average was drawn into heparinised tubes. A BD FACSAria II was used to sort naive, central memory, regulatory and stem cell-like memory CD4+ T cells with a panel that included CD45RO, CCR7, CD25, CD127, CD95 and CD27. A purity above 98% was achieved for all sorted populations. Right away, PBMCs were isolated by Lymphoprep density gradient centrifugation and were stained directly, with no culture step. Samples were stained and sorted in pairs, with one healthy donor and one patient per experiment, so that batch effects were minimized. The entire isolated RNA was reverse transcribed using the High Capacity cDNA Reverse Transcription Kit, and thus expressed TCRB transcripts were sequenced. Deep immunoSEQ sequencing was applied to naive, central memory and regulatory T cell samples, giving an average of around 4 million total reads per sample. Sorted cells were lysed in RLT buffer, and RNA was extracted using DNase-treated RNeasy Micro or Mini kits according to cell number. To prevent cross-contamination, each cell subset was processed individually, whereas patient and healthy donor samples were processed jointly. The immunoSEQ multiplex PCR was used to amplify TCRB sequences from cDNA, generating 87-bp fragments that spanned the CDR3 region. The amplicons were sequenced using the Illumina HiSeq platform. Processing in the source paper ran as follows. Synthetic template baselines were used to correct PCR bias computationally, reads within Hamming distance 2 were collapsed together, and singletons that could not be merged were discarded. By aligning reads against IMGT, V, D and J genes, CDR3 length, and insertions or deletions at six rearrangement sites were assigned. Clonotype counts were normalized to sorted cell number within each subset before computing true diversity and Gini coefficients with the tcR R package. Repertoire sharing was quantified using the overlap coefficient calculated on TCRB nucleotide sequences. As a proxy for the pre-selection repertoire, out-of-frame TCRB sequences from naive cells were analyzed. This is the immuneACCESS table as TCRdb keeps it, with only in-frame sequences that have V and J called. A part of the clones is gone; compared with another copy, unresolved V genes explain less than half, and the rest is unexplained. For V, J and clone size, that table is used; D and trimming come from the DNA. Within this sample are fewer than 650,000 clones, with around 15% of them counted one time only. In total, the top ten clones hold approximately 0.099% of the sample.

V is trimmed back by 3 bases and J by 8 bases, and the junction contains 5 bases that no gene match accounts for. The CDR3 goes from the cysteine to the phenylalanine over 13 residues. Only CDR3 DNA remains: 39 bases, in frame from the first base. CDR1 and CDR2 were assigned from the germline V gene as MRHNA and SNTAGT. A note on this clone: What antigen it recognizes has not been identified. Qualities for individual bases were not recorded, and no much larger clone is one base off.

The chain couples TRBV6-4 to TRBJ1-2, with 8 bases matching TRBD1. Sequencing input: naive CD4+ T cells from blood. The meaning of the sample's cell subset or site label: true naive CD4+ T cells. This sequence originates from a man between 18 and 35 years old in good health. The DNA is TGTGCCAGCAGTGAGCAGGGGGCATGGGGCTACACCTTC. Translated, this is CASSEQGAWGYTF.